This T cell receptor beta chain derives from a study of blood T cell repertoires in COVID-19. Study-wide background: The United States, Italy and Spain supplied acute and convalescent COVID-19 samples. Nucleic acid was either cDNA or gDNA, and it came from T cells, B-cell-depleted T cells, or PBMCs.

This clone was counted only a few times. Germline V lookup: CDR1 SGDLS, CDR2 YYNGEE. CDR3 length equals 14 residues. J gave up 4 bases and V 4 bases, and 5 bases lay outside the gene matches. Original processing notes: The assay estimated nucleated cells by amplifying reference gene primers. Sequencing used immunoSEQ multiplex PCR; TCRdb keeps in-frame clones, though not all of them. That table furnishes V, J and clone size, whereas the DNA furnished D and trimming. The data contain tens of thousands of clones, roughly 72% of them seen just once; the ten biggest clones take up around 6%. This receptor was obtained from a woman between 50 and 59 years old with active or convalescent COVID-19. The sample taken for sequencing was peripheral blood. The V and J genes are TRBV9 and TRBJ2-5, with 9 bases fitting TRBD1. CDR3 DNA sequence: TGTGCCAGCAGCTCCCAGACAGGGGGAGAGACCCAGTACTTC. Translated, it gives CASSSQTGGETQYF.